The next 24 T cell receptor beta chains were all read from a single sample in a study of identifying expanded T cells in peripheral blood. TCRdb's copy holds only in-frame clones and misses some; the assay was immunoSEQ multiplex PCR. This sample has 45,000 to 60,000 clones, with about four fifths found just once. Specimen: blood. These TCRs come from a person aged 18-70 years in good health.

The rearrangement links TRBV27 to TRBJ2-1, with D tentatively TRBD1 (6 bases). V gave up 4 bases and J gave up 10 bases, with 8 bases separating them. Germline CDR1 is MNHEY and CDR2 is SMNVEV (reference sequence). The CDR3 loop spans 11 amino acids. The chain's CDR3 is CASSSGQEQFF. For the CDR3, the DNA is TGTGCCAGCAGTTCTGGACAGGAGCAGTTCTTC.

The chain links TRBV30 to TRBJ1-1, with D unclear. Per the germline V gene, CDR1 is GTSNPN and CDR2 is SVGIG (reference sequence). V dropped 4 bases and J dropped 0 bases, with 9 bases sitting between them. CDR3 length: 13 amino acids. The CDR3 DNA reads as TGTGCCTGGAACGGCGCTCTGAACACTGAAGCTTTCTTT. It encodes CAWNGALNTEAFF.

The chain employs TRBV4-1 and TRBJ2-3, with TRBD2 identical over 9 bases. Unmatched junction bases numbered 9, after V lost 1 base and J lost 4 bases. The CDR3 consists of 17 residues. From germline, CDR1 is MGHRA and CDR2 YSYEKL. The CDR3 DNA sequence: TGCGCCAGCAGCCAAGTAAGGAGCGGGGGGAAGGCAGATACGCAGTATTTT. It translates to CASSQVRSGGKADTQYF.

This clone appeared many times. The rearrangement uses TRBV2 and TRBJ1-4, with 8 bases aligning to TRBD1. Germline CDR1 and CDR2: SNHLY and FYNNEI. The CDR3 loop spans 13 amino acids. V gave up 6 bases and J gave up 11 bases; unmatched junction bases: 8. The CDR3 loop is CASSPGQGAKLFF. In nucleotides, the CDR3 is TGTGCCAGCAGCCCCGGACAGGGTGCGAAACTGTTTTTT.

The chain recombines TRBV5-1 with TRBJ2-7; D may correspond to TRBD1 or TRBD2 (5 bases each). With 2 bases removed from V and 6 bases from J, the gap between germline ends came to 12 bases. CDR3 length: 13 amino acids. Germline values: CDR1 SGHRS, CDR2 YFSETQ. CDR3 bases: TGCGCCAGCAGCTTCCAGGGAGCGGTCGAGCAGTACTTC. Protein sequence: CASSFQGAVEQYF. The whole variable domain, remainder taken from reference TRBV5-1 and TRBJ2-7, is KAGVTQTPRYLIKTRGQQVTLSCSPISGHRSVSWYQQTPGQGLQFLFEYFSETQRNKGNFPGRFSGRQFSNSRSEMNVSTLELGDSALYLCASSFQGAVEQYFGPGTRLTVT.

V and J are TRBV11-2 and TRBJ1-2; tentative D call: TRBD1 (6 bases). This CDR3 spans 13 amino acids. Deletions cut 2 bases from V and 8 bases from J, with 12 bases between. Per germline, CDR1 SGHAT and CDR2 FQNNGV. CDR3 amino acids: CASSLKDSFGYTF. DNA of the CDR3: TGTGCCAGCAGCTTAAAGGACAGTTTCGGCTACACCTTC. Based on the CDR3 plus reference TRBV11-2 and TRBJ1-2, the full variable domain is EAGVAQSPRYKIIEKRQSVAFWCNPISGHATLYWYQQILGQGPKLLIQFQNNGVVDDSQLPKDRFSAERLKGVDSTLKIQPAKLEDSAVYLCASSLKDSFGYTFGSGTRLTVV.

This clone showed up just a few times. V gene TRBV28 combines with J gene TRBJ1-2, with 9 bases lining up with TRBD1. V was pared by 5 bases and J by 4 bases, with 2 bases of the junction left unmatched. Looked up from germline, CDR1 is MDHEN and CDR2 is SYDVKM. The CDR3 consists of 13 residues. The CDR3 DNA reads as TGTGCCAGCAGTCTGGACAGGGGCTATGGCTACACCTTC. Translated, it gives CASSLDRGYGYTF.

The chain has TRBV5-6 and TRBJ1-2; 7 bases are a match to TRBD1. This CDR3 region has 13 residues. CDR1 is SGHDT, CDR2 YYEEEE, per germline. V lost 3 bases and J lost 8; bases outside the gene matches: 7. The CDR3: CASSSRQGRGYTF. The CDR3 DNA reads as TGTGCCAGCAGCTCGCGACAGGGTCGGGGCTACACCTTC.

This clone has more than one count but fewer than ten. This chain uses TRBV10-2 with TRBJ2-7; 10 bases agree with TRBD2. The CDR3 runs 16 residues. Per germline, CDR1 WSHSY and CDR2 SAAADI. J lost 7 bases, V lost 1 base, and 10 bases had no gene match. CDR3 coding DNA: TGCGCCAGCAGTGAGTTGGGACTAGCGACTTTGGGAGAGCAGTACTTC. This encodes CASSELGLATLGEQYF.

This chain connects TRBV6-1 to TRBJ2-3; D uncertain. Germline values: CDR1 MNHNS, CDR2 SASEGT. V gave up 2 bases and J gave up 10 bases, with 19 bases separating them. The CDR3 covers 15 residues. CDR3 loop: CASSESAARKDPQYF. The CDR3 DNA reads as TGTGCCAGCAGTGAATCGGCCGCCCGGAAGGATCCGCAGTATTTT.

J is TRBJ2-4 and V is TRBV6-6; no clear D. V lost 0 bases, J lost 6 bases, and 12 bases lay in between. The CDR3 runs 15 residues. Germline V gives CDR1 MNHNY, CDR2 SVGAGI (reference sequence). The CDR3 DNA is TGTGCCAGCAGTTACTCGAATCCGACGGGAAACATTCAGTACTTC. As protein: CASSYSNPTGNIQYF.

J is TRBJ1-5 and V is TRBV30; D remains ambiguous. This CDR3 contains 13 residues. Germline V CDR1 and CDR2: GTSNPN, SVGIG (reference sequence). V dropped 0 bases and J dropped 5 bases, with 8 bases sitting between them. CDR3 protein: CAWSVASDQPQHF. For the CDR3, the DNA is TGTGCCTGGAGTGTAGCATCAGATCAGCCCCAGCATTTT.

The V call is TRBV10-3, the J call TRBJ1-1, with no clear D. V was trimmed by 1 base and J by 3 bases, leaving 12 bases between them. Per germline, CDR1 ENHRY and CDR2 SYGVKD. This CDR3 spans 15 amino acids. The CDR3 sequence is CAISEYSGSDTEAFF. CDR3 DNA: TGTGCCATCAGTGAGTACTCAGGATCGGACACTGAAGCTTTCTTT.

The chain combines TRBV19 with TRBJ1-2, with 9 bases matching TRBD1. CDR1 and CDR2 from the germline V gene are LNHDA and SQIVND (reference sequence). The CDR3 length is 15 residues. Trimming took 9 bases from V and 0 from J; bases not matched to a gene: 8. The CDR3 region is CASRPGQGANYGYTF. The DNA of the CDR3 is TGTGCCAGCAGACCGGGACAGGGAGCTAACTATGGCTACACCTTC.

V usage is TRBV6-6 and J usage is TRBJ1-6; maybe TRBD1 (5 bases). This CDR3 comprises 15 residues. V dropped 2 bases and J dropped 7 bases, with 12 bases sitting between them. Germline CDR1 is MNHNY and CDR2 is SVGAGI (reference sequence). The CDR3 DNA reads TGTGCCAGCAGTTACGCGGGACCGACGAATTCACCCCTCCACTTT. This sequence encodes CASSYAGPTNSPLHF.

The V gene is TRBV10-1, the J gene TRBJ2-2; TRBD1 agrees at 9 bases. CDR3 length equals 18 residues. CDR1 is WNHNN, CDR2 SYGVQD, per germline (reference sequence). The ends lost 5 bases at V and 3 bases at J; junction bases unmatched: 13. The CDR3 spells CASSYCFTGTGHTGELFF. The CDR3 DNA is TGCGCCAGCAGTTATTGTTTTACCGGGACAGGGCACACCGGGGAGCTGTTTTTT.

This clone was detected a few times. V is TRBV20-1 and J is TRBJ1-1; D gene uncertain. Per the germline V gene, CDR1 is DFQATT and CDR2 is SNEGSKA (reference sequence). V lost 6 bases to trimming and J lost 3 bases, with 8 bases between them. This CDR3 is 11 amino acids long. CDR3 amino acids: CSATWHTEAFF. CDR3 DNA: TGCAGTGCCACTTGGCACACTGAAGCTTTCTTT.

This clone came up a few times. The V and J genes are TRBV4-3 and TRBJ2-2, with 9 nucleotides matching TRBD2. Trimming removed 0 bases from V and 2 bases from J; junction bases left unmatched: 10. Per the germline V gene, CDR1 is LGHNA and CDR2 is YSLEER. The CDR3 contains 19 residues. The CDR3 reads CASSQDFGGRAPNTGELFF. The DNA of the CDR3 is TGCGCCAGCAGCCAAGATTTCGGCGGGAGGGCCCCAAACACCGGGGAGCTGTTTTTT.

This clone was detected only once. This sequence joins TRBV10-3 and TRBJ1-2, with unresolved D. In germline, CDR1 is ENHRY, CDR2 SYGVKD. The CDR3 is 16 amino acids. Trimming removed 3 bases from V and 4 bases from J, with 18 bases in between. Written as DNA, the CDR3 is TGTGCCATCAGTGACTCAAAGCGAGGGCCCGGCTATGGCTACACCTTC. Its translation is CAISDSKRGPGYGYTF.

V is TRBV5-6 and J is TRBJ2-4; 7 bases are a match to TRBD1. The V segment lost 4 bases and the J segment 2 bases; nucleotides outside the gene matches: 12. Per the germline V gene, CDR1 is SGHDT and CDR2 is YYEEEE. The CDR3 sequence is 17 residues long. The CDR3 loop is CASSLRGSGQTKNIQYF. The CDR3 DNA follows: TGTGCCAGCAGCCTCAGGGGGTCTGGACAAACCAAAAACATTCAGTACTTC. Full variable domain (remainder filled in from reference TRBV5-6 and TRBJ2-4): DAGVTQSPTHLIKTRGQQVTLRCSPKSGHDTVSWYQQALGQGPQFIFQYYEEEERQRGNFPDRFSGHQFPNYSSELNVNALLLGDSALYLCASSLRGSGQTKNIQYFGAGTRLSVL.

This rearrangement joins TRBV10-3 to TRBJ1-1; no definite D call. In germline, CDR1 is ENHRY, CDR2 SYGVKD. The V end lost 6 bases, the J end lost 2 bases, and 10 bases lay between the germline ends. There are 13 residues in the CDR3. The CDR3 region has the DNA TGTGCCATCAGGGAGGGAATAAACACTGAAGCTTTCTTT. Its protein is CAIREGINTEAFF.

The gene calls are TRBV6-5 and TRBJ1-2; TRBD1 matches 7 bases. After removal of 6 bases from V and 6 bases from J, the junction contained 10 bases not matched to a gene. In germline, CDR1 is MNHEY, CDR2 SVGAGI. The CDR3 runs 14 residues. CDR3 coding DNA: TGTGCCAGCAGCCGCCGCGACAGGGAAAATGGCTACACCTTC. It specifies CASSRRDRENGYTF.

DNA for the CDR3: TGTGCCAGCAGGGTATTGGGCTACGAGCAGTACGTC. This codes for CASRVLGYEQYV. The chain uses TRBV2 and TRBJ2-7; unclear D gene. Trimming stripped 6 bases from V and 3 bases from J, with 9 bases between. The CDR3 runs to 12 residues. Germline V gives CDR1 SNHLY, CDR2 FYNNEI.

The chain joins TRBV11-2 to TRBJ2-3; D not certain. This CDR3 is 14 amino acids long. The V and J ends lost 5 bases and 4 bases respectively, with 13 bases between them. The germline V gene has CDR1 SGHAT and CDR2 FQNNGV. CDR3 coding DNA: TGTGCCAGCAGCCCCTCGGAGAGTGCAGATACGCAGTATTTT. Protein product: CASSPSESADTQYF. Full variable domain (rest looked up from reference TRBV11-2 and TRBJ2-3): EAGVAQSPRYKIIEKRQSVAFWCNPISGHATLYWYQQILGQGPKLLIQFQNNGVVDDSQLPKDRFSAERLKGVDSTLKIQPAKLEDSAVYLCASSPSESADTQYFGPGTRLTVL.